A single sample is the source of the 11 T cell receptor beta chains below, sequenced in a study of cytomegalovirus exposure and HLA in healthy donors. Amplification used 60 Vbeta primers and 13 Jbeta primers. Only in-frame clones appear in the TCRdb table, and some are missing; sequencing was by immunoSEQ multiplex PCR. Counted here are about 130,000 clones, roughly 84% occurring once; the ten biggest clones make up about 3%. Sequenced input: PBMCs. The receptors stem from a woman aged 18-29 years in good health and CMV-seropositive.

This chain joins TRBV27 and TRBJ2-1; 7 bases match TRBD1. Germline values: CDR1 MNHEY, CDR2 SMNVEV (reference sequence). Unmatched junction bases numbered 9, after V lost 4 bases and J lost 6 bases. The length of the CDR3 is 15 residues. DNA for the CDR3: TGTGCCAGCAGTTCAAACGACAGGGTACGCAATGAGCAGTTCTTC. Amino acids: CASSSNDRVRNEQFF.

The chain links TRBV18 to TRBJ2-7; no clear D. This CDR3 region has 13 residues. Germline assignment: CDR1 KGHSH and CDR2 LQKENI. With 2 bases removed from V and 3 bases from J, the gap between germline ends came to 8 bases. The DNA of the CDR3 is TGTGCCAGCTCACCAGGCTCAGACTACGAGCAGTACTTC. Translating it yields CASSPGSDYEQYF.

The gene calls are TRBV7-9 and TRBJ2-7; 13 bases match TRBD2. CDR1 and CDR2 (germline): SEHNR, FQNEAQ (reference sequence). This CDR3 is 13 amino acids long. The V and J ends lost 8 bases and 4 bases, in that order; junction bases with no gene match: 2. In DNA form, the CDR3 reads TGTGCCAGCGGGACTAGCGGGGATTACGAGCAGTACTTC. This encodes CASGTSGDYEQYF.

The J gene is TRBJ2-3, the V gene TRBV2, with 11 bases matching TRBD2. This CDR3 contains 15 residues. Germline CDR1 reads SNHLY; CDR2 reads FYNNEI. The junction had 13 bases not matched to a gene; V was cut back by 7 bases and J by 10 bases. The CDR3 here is CASTTGLAAFRPQYF. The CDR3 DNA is TGTGCCAGCACCACGGGACTAGCGGCCTTTAGGCCGCAGTATTTT.

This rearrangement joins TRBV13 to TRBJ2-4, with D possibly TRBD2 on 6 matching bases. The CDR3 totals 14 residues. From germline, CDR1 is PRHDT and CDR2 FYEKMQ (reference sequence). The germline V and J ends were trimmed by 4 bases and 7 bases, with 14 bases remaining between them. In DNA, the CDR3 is TGTGCCAGCAGCTCCCGGGGGTTGGAGAACATTCAGTACTTC. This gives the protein CASSSRGLENIQYF.

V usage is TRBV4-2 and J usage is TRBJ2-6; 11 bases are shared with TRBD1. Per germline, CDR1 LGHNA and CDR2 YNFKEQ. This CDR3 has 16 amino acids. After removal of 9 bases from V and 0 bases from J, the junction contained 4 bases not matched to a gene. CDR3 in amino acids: CASTGQGDSGANVLTF. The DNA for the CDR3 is TGTGCCAGTACGGGACAGGGGGACTCTGGGGCCAACGTCCTGACTTTC.

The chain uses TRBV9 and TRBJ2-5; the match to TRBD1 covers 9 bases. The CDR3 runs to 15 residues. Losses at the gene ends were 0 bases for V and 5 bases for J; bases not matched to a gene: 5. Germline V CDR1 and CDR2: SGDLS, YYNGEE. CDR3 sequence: CASSVATGGWETQYF. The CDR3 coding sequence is TGTGCCAGCAGCGTAGCTACAGGGGGCTGGGAGACCCAGTACTTC.

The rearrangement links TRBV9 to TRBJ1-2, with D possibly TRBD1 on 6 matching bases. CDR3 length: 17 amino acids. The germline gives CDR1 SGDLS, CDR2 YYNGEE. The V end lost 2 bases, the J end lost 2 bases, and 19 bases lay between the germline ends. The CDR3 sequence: CASSVIVQGNGNYGYTF. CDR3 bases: TGTGCCAGCAGCGTTATCGTACAGGGTAATGGGAACTATGGCTACACCTTC.

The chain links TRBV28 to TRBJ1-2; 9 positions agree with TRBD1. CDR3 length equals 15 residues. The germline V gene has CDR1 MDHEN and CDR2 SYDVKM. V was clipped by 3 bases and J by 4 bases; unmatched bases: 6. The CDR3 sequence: CASSFRDREPYGYTF. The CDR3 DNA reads TGTGCCAGCAGTTTCCGGGACAGGGAACCCTATGGCTACACCTTC.

The CDR3 DNA sequence: TGTGCCAGCAACAGCGGGGGAGCCTACGAGCAGTACTTC. It translates to CASNSGGAYEQYF. The gene calls are TRBV2 and TRBJ2-7, with 8 bases identical to TRBD2. CDR1 SNHLY and CDR2 FYNNEI come from the germline V gene. Unmatched junction bases numbered 4, after V lost 7 bases and J lost 2 bases. The CDR3 sequence is 13 residues long.

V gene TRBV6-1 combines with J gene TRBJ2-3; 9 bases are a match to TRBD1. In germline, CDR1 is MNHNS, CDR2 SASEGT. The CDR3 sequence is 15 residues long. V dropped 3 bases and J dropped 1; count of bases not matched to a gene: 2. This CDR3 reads CASSDWTGGTDTQYF. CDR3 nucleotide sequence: TGTGCCAGCAGTGACTGGACAGGGGGCACAGATACGCAGTATTTT.